This paragraph covers one T cell receptor (beta chain) sequence. Its antigen is unidentified. Treatment here: some 20 received Ad26.COV2.S at low or high dose, single or two shots; a few received placebo; per-sample allocation not given. Samples analyzed were those drawn on day 63 after the first vaccine or placebo injection. Profiling relied on immunoSEQ multiplex PCR, and the TCRdb table lists in-frame clones only, not all of them. Among 320,000 or so clones, around 90% were seen once, and the ten largest hold around 5.5%. This record belongs to a study of Ad26.COV2.S vaccination and SARS-CoV-2 variants. At the level of the study: Within the COV1001 Ad26.COV2.S trial arm, the donor was enrolled. Once or twice, 56 days apart, Ad26.COV2.S was delivered intramuscularly. Broader study findings: Reportedly, after vaccination the spike-specific CD8+ and CD4+ T cell responses displayed substantial breadth.

Germline lookup yields CDR1 SGHRS and CDR2 YFSETQ. V was clipped by 7 bases and J by 0 bases, with 13 bases between them. The CDR3 runs 14 residues. This sequence joins TRBV5-1 and TRBJ1-2, with TRBD1 as a possible D gene (6 bases). The sample here was peripheral blood, taken in a trial of Ad26.COV2.S vaccine versus placebo. The clonotype was recovered from a person between 18 and 60 years old who received the Ad26.COV2.S COVID-19 vaccine or a placebo. The CDR3 protein is CASSKGGANYGYTF. CDR3 nucleotide sequence: TGCGCCAGCTCGAAGGGGGGTGCTAACTATGGCTACACCTTC. Combining the CDR3 with reference TRBV5-1 and TRBJ1-2 gives the whole variable domain KAGVTQTPRYLIKTRGQQVTLSCSPISGHRSVSWYQQTPGQGLQFLFEYFSETQRNKGNFPGRFSGRQFSNSRSEMNVSTLELGDSALYLCASSKGGANYGYTFGSGTRLTVV.